The 12 T cell receptor beta chains presented below share a single source sample, sequenced in a study of CD8+ T cells in alopecia areata. RNA was extracted and reverse transcribed into cDNA as the sequencing template. Data came from immunoSEQ multiplex PCR; TCRdb stores just in-frame clones and leaves some out. Of some 200,000 clones listed, around three fifths were seen once; the top ten hold roughly 1.5%. The treatment was: oral pan-JAK inhibitor, 5-10 mg twice daily. The material sequenced was CD4+ T cells sorted from blood, taken at week 4, from a patient treated with tofacitinib. These receptors all stem from a human donor with alopecia areata.

This clone has more than one count but fewer than ten. The chain is built from TRBV27 and TRBJ2-4; 7 bases match TRBD2. V trimming: 5 bases; J trimming: 7 bases; junction bases outside the gene matches: 8. Germline V lookup: CDR1 MNHEY, CDR2 SMNVEV (reference sequence). CDR3 size: 14 residues. CDR3 DNA: TGTGCCAGCAGTCGGGAGGCCCGTATCAACATTCAGTACTTC. This codes for CASSREARINIQYF.

V usage is TRBV4-2 and J usage is TRBJ2-3, with a tentative D call TRBD2 (6 bases). V was shortened by 0 bases and J by 6 bases, with 19 bases between the two germline ends. CDR1 LGHNA and CDR2 YNFKEQ come from the germline V gene. This CDR3 region has 17 residues. The CDR3 nucleotides read TGTGCCAGCAGCCAAGATCTAAGCGGCGGGGTCGTTGATACGCAGTATTTT. Protein product: CASSQDLSGGVVDTQYF.

The chain couples TRBV7-9 to TRBJ1-1, with 8 positions matching TRBD1. The trim removed 5 bases at V and 4 bases at J, leaving 3 bases unmatched. Germline V lookup: CDR1 SEHNR, CDR2 FQNEAQ (reference sequence). This CDR3 is 13 amino acids long. The CDR3 spells CASSADRVTEAFF. The DNA of the CDR3 is TGTGCCAGCAGCGCGGACAGGGTCACTGAAGCTTTCTTT.

The J gene is TRBJ1-2, the V gene TRBV23-1; D might be TRBD1 (5 bases). TRBV23-1 qualifies as an ORF whose function is uncertain. Trimming removed 2 bases from V and 5 bases from J, with 18 bases in between. This CDR3 comprises 16 residues. The CDR3 reads CASSQGDSQASYGYTF. CDR3 bases: TGCGCCAGCAGTCAAGGAGACAGCCAAGCTTCATATGGCTACACCTTC.

The CDR3 sequence: CASSLVLGGSYGYTF. Here the CDR3 DNA reads TGTGCCAGCAGCTTAGTCTTAGGGGGCTCGTATGGCTACACCTTC. The rearrangement links TRBV7-2 to TRBJ1-2; 7 bases are a match to TRBD1. Germline CDR1 and CDR2: SGHTA and FQGNSA. Unmatched junction bases numbered 7, after V lost 1 base and J lost 5 bases. This CDR3 is built from 15 residues.

The chain uses TRBV30 and TRBJ1-1, with D possibly being TRBD1 (6 bases). The CDR3 loop spans 13 amino acids. Germline V gives CDR1 GTSNPN, CDR2 SVGIG (reference sequence). The V gene lost 2 bases and the J gene lost 5 bases, with 12 bases spanning the gap. This chain's CDR3 is CAWSSQGRTEAFF. CDR3 nucleotides: TGTGCCTGGAGTTCACAGGGTCGGACTGAAGCTTTCTTT.

V usage is TRBV30 and J usage is TRBJ1-2, with a tentative D call TRBD1 (6 bases). The CDR3 is 11 residues long. With 2 bases removed from V and 9 bases from J, the gap between germline ends came to 10 bases. Germline V CDR1 and CDR2: GTSNPN, SVGIG (reference sequence). The CDR3 nucleotides are TGTGCCTGGAGTCAAGGGGGTCGCTACACCTTC. Its protein product is CAWSQGGRYTF.

The gene calls are TRBV5-1 and TRBJ1-4; 7 bases agree with TRBD1. CDR3 length: 18 residues. The J segment lost 0 bases and the V segment lost 4 bases, leaving 12 bases of the junction unmatched. Germline CDR1 reads SGHRS; CDR2 reads YFSETQ. The CDR3 spells CASSPRQGTPTTNEKLFF. The CDR3 DNA follows: TGCGCCAGCAGCCCTAGACAGGGCACCCCAACAACTAATGAAAAACTGTTTTTT.

The CDR3 region has the DNA TGTGCCTGGAGTATTGGGGTTTCAAATGAGCAGTTCTTC. This translates into CAWSIGVSNEQFF. The chain couples TRBV30 to TRBJ2-1; D remains unclear. The CDR3 runs to 13 residues. Germline-derived CDR1 and CDR2 are GTSNPN and SVGIG (reference sequence). The V gene lost 2 bases and the J gene lost 7 bases, with 12 bases spanning the gap.

This chain uses TRBV6-1 with TRBJ2-2; D ambiguous. The CDR3 is 15 residues long. From germline, CDR1 is MNHNS and CDR2 SASEGT. The V end was cut by 0 bases, the J end by 4 bases, with 9 bases between. CDR3 in amino acids: CASSEARTLTGELFF. CDR3 coding DNA: TGTGCCAGCAGTGAAGCAAGGACCCTCACCGGGGAGCTGTTTTTT.

The V and J genes are TRBV5-5 and TRBJ2-7; D is possibly TRBD1 (6 bases). The ends were cut back, 4 bases at V and 5 bases at J, with 19 bases in the middle. The CDR3 is made up of 15 amino acids. CDR1 and CDR2 (germline): SGHKS, YYEKEE (reference sequence). The DNA of the CDR3 is TGTGCCAGCAGCAAAGAGATATGGCAGGGGAACGAGCAGTACTTC. This translates into CASSKEIWQGNEQYF. Full variable domain (rest looked up from reference TRBV5-5 and TRBJ2-7): DAGVTQSPTHLIKTRGQQVTLRCSPISGHKSVSWYQQVLGQGPQFIFQYYEKEERGRGNFPDRFSARQFPNYSSELNVNALLLGDSALYLCASSKEIWQGNEQYFGPGTRLTVT.

This clone has more than one count but fewer than ten. The chain combines TRBV29-1 with TRBJ2-5, with a weak D call TRBD1 (7 bases). The CDR3 covers 13 residues. Looked up from germline, CDR1 is SQVTM and CDR2 is ANQGSEA. V lost 4 bases and J 4 bases, leaving 13 bases between the germline ends. The DNA for the CDR3 is TGCAGCGTTGGGCACAGGGGAGGAGAGACCCAGTACTTC. It translates to CSVGHRGGETQYF.